What follows are 18 T cell receptor beta chains derived from one specimen sequenced in a study of OX40 agonist ivuxolimab in advanced cancers. TCRdb's copy holds only in-frame clones and misses some; the assay was immunoSEQ multiplex PCR. The sample includes 50,000 to 65,000 clones, approximately 88% of them seen just once. Sample: CD4+ or CD8+ T cells sorted from blood, taken in a trial of the OX40 agonist ivuxolimab. These TCRs come from an adult with an advanced solid tumor such as melanoma, head and neck, liver or kidney cancer.

Worth noting for this clone: The sample has other DNA sequences that encode this CDR3 too. The chain recombines TRBV11-2 with TRBJ2-5; no clear D. The germline gives CDR1 SGHAT, CDR2 FQNNGV. The CDR3 extends over 12 amino acids. V lost 1 base and J lost 2, with 2 bases in between. The DNA for the CDR3 is TGTGCCAGCAGCTTAGGGCAAGAGACCCAGTACTTC. Translating it yields CASSLGQETQYF.

The chain carries TRBV5-1 and TRBJ1-2; D may be TRBD1 (6 bases). This CDR3 has 15 amino acids. Trimming stripped 4 bases from V and 5 bases from J, with 18 bases between. Germline V gene data show CDR1 as SGHRS and CDR2 as YFSETQ. In DNA, the CDR3 is TGCGCCAGCAGCCAAGGACTGGGGGCTGGGTATGGCTACACCTTC. Its protein is CASSQGLGAGYGYTF.

This chain links TRBV6-1 with TRBJ1-5, with D possibly TRBD1 on 6 matching bases. Trimming shortened V by 1 base and J by 2 bases, and 12 bases separated the two germline ends. Germline V gene sequence: CDR1 MNHNS, CDR2 SASEGT. CDR3 length equals 16 residues. The CDR3 protein is CASSEENRVGNQPQHF. The CDR3 DNA follows: TGTGCCAGCAGTGAAGAAAACAGGGTGGGCAATCAGCCCCAGCATTTT.

The chain employs TRBV11-2 and TRBJ2-3; no clear D gene. From germline, CDR1 is SGHAT and CDR2 FQNNGV. The CDR3 is 15 residues long. Deletions cut 3 bases from V and 0 bases from J, with 10 bases between. CDR3 sequence reads: CASSFDGRSTDTQYF. CDR3 bases: TGTGCCAGCAGCTTTGATGGCAGAAGCACAGATACGCAGTATTTT.

The rearrangement joins TRBV5-1 to TRBJ1-1; D might be TRBD1 (6 bases). V was trimmed by 4 bases and J by 4 bases, leaving 14 bases between them. Germline V gene data show CDR1 as SGHRS and CDR2 as YFSETQ. There are 14 residues in the CDR3. In DNA, the CDR3 is TGCGCCAGCAGCAGGGCAGGGGTTCTCACTGAAGCTTTCTTT. Residues: CASSRAGVLTEAFF.

The rearrangement joins TRBV28 to TRBJ2-5; D remains unclear. Trimming shortened V by 6 bases and J by 5 bases, and 7 bases separated the two germline ends. This CDR3 contains 11 residues. From germline, CDR1 is MDHEN and CDR2 SYDVKM. CDR3 DNA: TGTGCCAGCAGGGAAAGGGAGACCCAGTACTTC. Translation: CASRERETQYF.

The chain has TRBV27 and TRBJ1-2; D is unclear. Germline loops: CDR1 MNHEY, CDR2 SMNVEV (reference sequence). Trimming stripped 2 bases from V and 8 bases from J, with 21 bases between. The CDR3 covers 16 residues. The DNA of the CDR3 is TGTGCCAGCAGTTTAACCCCGGATTCTGGAACGGGGGGCTACACCTTC. It codes for CASSLTPDSGTGGYTF.

The chain is built from TRBV5-5 and TRBJ1-1; D gene unclear. The germline V gene encodes CDR1 SGHKS and CDR2 YYEKEE (reference sequence). The CDR3 has 11 residues. Trimming took off 4 bases at V and 9 bases at J, with 10 bases between the two ends. Written as DNA, the CDR3 is TGTGCCAGCAGCCGGGTGTACAAAGCTTTCTTT. Its translation: CASSRVYKAFF.

This sequence joins TRBV18 and TRBJ1-1, with a weak D call TRBD1 (5 bases). Deletions cut 3 bases from V and 2 bases from J, with 10 bases between. The CDR3 consists of 14 residues. Germline V CDR1 and CDR2: KGHSH, LQKENI. The CDR3 is CASSPFDSNTEAFF. As DNA, the CDR3 is TGTGCCAGCTCACCGTTCGACAGTAACACTGAAGCTTTCTTT.

The rearrangement joins TRBV30 to TRBJ1-2; 7 bases agree with TRBD1. The CDR3 runs 13 residues. CDR1 is GTSNPN and CDR2 is SVGIG in the germline V gene (reference sequence). With 4 bases clipped from V and 4 bases from J, the junction kept 6 bases outside the gene matches. CDR3 nucleotides: TGTGCCTGGAACAGGGGTTCTGGCTATGGCTACACCTTC. It specifies CAWNRGSGYGYTF.

The rearrangement links TRBV5-6 to TRBJ1-2; D perhaps matches TRBD1 (5 bases). V lost 1 base, J lost 4 bases, and 11 bases lay in between. This CDR3 contains 14 residues. CDR1 SGHDT and CDR2 YYEEEE come from the germline V gene. Here the CDR3 reads CASSLLGLSYGYTF. The CDR3 nucleotides are TGTGCCAGCAGCTTGTTGGGACTGAGCTATGGCTACACCTTC.

The chain is built from TRBV7-9 and TRBJ2-5, with D unclear. The CDR3 sequence is 13 residues long. Trimming left V 2 bases short and J 5 bases short, with 9 bases between. Germline assignment: CDR1 SEHNR and CDR2 FQNEAQ (reference sequence). The CDR3 is CASSLFQAETQYF. CDR3 nucleotide sequence: TGTGCCAGCAGCTTATTTCAGGCGGAGACCCAGTACTTC.

The rearrangement links TRBV6-6 to TRBJ1-5; D perhaps matches TRBD1 (5 bases). Per the germline V gene, CDR1 is MNHNY and CDR2 is SVGAGI (reference sequence). There are 16 residues in the CDR3. Trimming removed 0 bases at V and 4 bases at J, with 13 bases between. CDR3: CASSYSGGQGNQPQHF. The DNA of the CDR3 is TGTGCCAGCAGTTACTCAGGCGGTCAGGGTAATCAGCCCCAGCATTTT.

The table lists this clone with a few counts. The gene calls are TRBV19 and TRBJ1-1, with 8 bases fitting TRBD1. The junction had 9 bases not matched to a gene; V was cut back by 1 base and J by 5 bases. This CDR3 has 16 amino acids. The germline gives CDR1 LNHDA, CDR2 SQIVND (reference sequence). CDR3 sequence (DNA): TGTGCCAGTAGTATAGGGCGGACAGGGCTGGGGACTGAAGCTTTCTTT. This translates into CASSIGRTGLGTEAFF.

The J gene is TRBJ2-2, the V gene TRBV6-6, with D perhaps being TRBD1 or TRBD2 (5 bases each). Trimming removed 8 bases from V and 7 bases from J, with 8 bases in between. Looked up from germline, CDR1 is MNHNY and CDR2 is SVGAGI (reference sequence). This CDR3 comprises 11 residues. The CDR3 DNA is TGTGCCAGCGAGGGGAGCGGGGAGCTGTTTTTT. This translates into CASEGSGELFF.

This clone occurred a few times. The chain uses TRBV19 and TRBJ1-5, with D unclear. The CDR3 runs 15 residues. Trimming removed 1 base from V and 9 bases from J, with 16 bases in between. From germline, CDR1 is LNHDA and CDR2 SQIVND (reference sequence). The CDR3 here is CASSIVDQRVLPQHF. The CDR3 nucleotides are TGTGCCAGTAGTATAGTGGACCAAAGGGTTTTGCCCCAGCATTTT.

In its sample, this clone was seen once. The chain has TRBV19 and TRBJ1-1, with D possibly being TRBD1 (5 bases). Germline V CDR1 and CDR2: LNHDA, SQIVND (reference sequence). The CDR3 totals 13 residues. V was cut by 4 bases and J by 6 bases, with 12 bases left in between. CDR3 loop: CASSTRQLSEAFF. The CDR3 DNA sequence: TGTGCCAGTAGTACCCGACAGCTCTCTGAAGCTTTCTTT.

The V gene is TRBV5-1, the J gene TRBJ2-2; D is perhaps TRBD1 (6 bases). V lost 2 bases, J lost 6 bases, and 14 bases lay in between. The germline CDR1 and CDR2 sequences are SGHRS and YFSETQ. The CDR3 has 15 amino acids. In DNA, the CDR3 is TGCGCCAGCAGCTTTCTAGAAGGGGGATCCGGGGAGCTGTTTTTT. It translates to CASSFLEGGSGELFF.